This TCR beta chain is from a study of neoadjuvant nivolumab and ipilimumab in lung cancer. Study background: Patients got nivolumab 3 mg/kg on days 1, 15 and 29; combination added ipilimumab 1 mg/kg day 1. Whole-study results and caveats: Only a small number of samples underwent TCR sequencing. Only two of four nivolumab-treated tumors gained richness and clonality by surgery. TCR richness and clonality were higher in tumors than adjacent uninvolved lung.

Concerning this clone: The antigen remains unidentified.

The V segment lost 5 bases and the J segment 7 bases; nucleotides outside the gene matches: 3. CDR1 SGHTA and CDR2 FQGNSA come from the germline V gene. The CDR3 spans 15 residues. Using immunoSEQ multiplex PCR, the repertoire was profiled, and TCRdb retains in-frame clones only, with some absent. The sample shows 25,000 to 35,000 clones, 65% to 85% of them seen only once. This receptor was taken from an adult with non-small cell lung cancer. This chain links TRBV7-2 with TRBJ2-1, with TRBD2 identical over 15 bases. This specimen was tumor tissue, taken after neoadjuvant nivolumab, alone or with ipilimumab, at or shortly before surgery. Here the CDR3 DNA reads TGTGCCAGCAGCGCGGGACTAGCGGGAGGTAATGAGCAGTTCTTC. Translating gives CASSAGLAGGNEQFF.